This T cell receptor beta chain was observed in a study of T cell responses to AZD1222 COVID-19 vaccine. Study-level points and caveats: As reported, nearly half of all spike-specific TCRs target variant regions that are unmutated. Clonal diversity may have been underestimated, and the donors were mostly white British, with more females than males. All repertoire sampling was performed exclusively after the peak T cell response.

V lost 10 bases, J lost 3 bases, and 15 bases stayed unmatched. The CDR3 covers 15 residues. Per the germline V gene, CDR1 is ENHRY and CDR2 is SYGVKD. For this clone: The antigen remains unidentified.

The method was immunoSEQ multiplex PCR; TCRdb's version includes in-frame clones alone and lacks a portion of them. The sample includes around 150,000 clones, roughly 92% of them seen just once. The V gene is TRBV10-3, the J gene TRBJ2-7; TRBD1 agrees at 7 bases. Specimen: peripheral blood, collected on day 0 of AZD1222 vaccination. This TCR derives from an adult in good health. The CDR3 DNA follows: TGTGCCACCAGCCCCCACCGGGACAGTTACTACGAGCAGTACTTC. This codes for CATSPHRDSYYEQYF.